Here is one TCR beta chain with its context. Its antigen is unknown. This record belongs to a study of T cell responses to AZD1222 COVID-19 vaccine. Overall study findings and caveats: When two AZD1222 doses had been given, Spike-specific TCR breadth and depth rose. CD4 TCRs linked to vaccination spanned spike, dominating at 160-218 and 743-854. It should be noted that donors were predominantly white British and more often female, and clonal diversity was possibly underestimated. After the peak T cell response, and only then, were repertoires sampled.

The assay was immunoSEQ multiplex PCR, and TCRdb's table has in-frame clones only and misses some. The sample lists more than 100,000 clones, 92% occurring once. Germline loops: CDR1 WNHNN, CDR2 SYGVQD (reference sequence). The CDR3 has 14 amino acids. V lost 3 bases and J lost 5, with 13 bases in between. The receptor comes from an adult in good health. J is TRBJ1-1 and V is TRBV10-1, with D tentatively TRBD1 (6 bases). This sample comprised peripheral blood, obtained on day 0 of AZD1222 vaccination. In DNA, the CDR3 is TGCGCCAGCAGTGACGGGGCGGGGGCGACTGAAGCTTTCTTT. It specifies CASSDGAGATEAFF.